Sequencing of this T cell receptor (beta chain) was carried out in a study of T-cell reconstitution after alpha-beta-depleted transplantation in children. J gave up 3 bases and V 5 bases, and 3 bases lay outside the gene matches. The CDR3 consists of 13 residues. Germline V CDR1 and CDR2: MNHNY, SVGAGI (reference sequence). Findings and limits, study-wide: Reports say that about two months after transplant, the alpha-beta T cells came out of several hundred graft clones that had expanded. Surviving thymic progenitors and recipient T cells were the source of high TCRbeta diversity at day 60 in some patients. It was newly produced T cells that mostly accounted for T-cell counts and diversity one year after transplant.

In this sample, this clonotype turned up many times. What it recognizes is unknown. During its preparation, the TCRbeta library received unique molecular identifiers. TCRdb passed the PCR reads through MiXCR, listing each CDR3 protein once. The sample consists of over 3,500 distinct CDR3 sequences, about 22% of them appearing once. V is TRBV6-6 and J is TRBJ1-1, with 7 nucleotides matching TRBD1. The sequences come from PBMCs, mostly from graft donor cells, collected 60 days after TCRalphabeta/CD19-depleted stem cell transplant. The TCR sequence derives from a boy in the first two years of life who had a stem cell transplant for acute myeloid leukemia, so the T cells may come from the graft donor. The CDR3 sequence: CASSGQAYTEAFF. The CDR3 DNA follows: TGTGCCAGCAGTGGACAGGCATACACTGAAGCTTTCTTT.